The sequence of this T cell receptor (beta chain) was determined in a study of blood T cell repertoires in COVID-19. As originally analysed: Amplifying reference gene primers gave estimates of nucleated cell counts. Sequencing was performed with immunoSEQ multiplex PCR; in TCRdb, only in-frame clones are kept and a portion is missing. The DNA was the basis for D and trimming; V, J and clone size are from that table. The sample lists under 150,000 clones, 69% seen once, with around 2% in the top ten. This receptor was obtained from a woman in her seventies with acute or convalescent COVID-19. Sequencing was performed on peripheral blood.

The DNA for the CDR3 is TGTGCCAGCAGCCCACTCGAGGGGGGACAGCGTGGAAACACCATATATTTT. Its protein is CASSPLEGGQRGNTIYF. This rearrangement joins TRBV5-6 to TRBJ1-3; TRBD1 aligns across 7 bases. CDR1 is SGHDT and CDR2 is YYEEEE in the germline V gene. CDR3 size: 17 residues. The V segment lost 4 bases and the J segment 3 bases; nucleotides outside the gene matches: 13.